This T cell receptor (beta chain) was captured in a study of T cells in Graves' hyperthyroidism and ophthalmopathy. The length of the CDR3 is 15 residues. The V end lost 5 bases, the J end lost 11 bases, and 23 bases lay between the germline ends. Germline V lookup: CDR1 LNHNV, CDR2 YYDKDF (reference sequence). The source material, RNA transcripts, was used to amplify TCR beta CDR3 regions. Carried out on the TCR CDR3, a first-round RT-PCR used the HTBI primer set. Each CDR3 protein gets one entry after TCRdb re-called the multiplex PCR reads with MiXCR. The sample records 89,000 or so distinct CDR3 sequences, approximately 42% being singletons. On this clonotype: Its cognate antigen is unknown.

General study points: Ophthalmopathy prediction by the model preceded onset by a median approximately 5.9 months. Within blood appeared most thyroid clonotypes that had expanded above 0.001.

Graves' hyperthyroidism was deemed stable absent ophthalmopathy progression within 18 months. Input material: peripheral blood or thyroid tissue (not recorded which). The chain uses TRBV15 and TRBJ2-3; TRBD2 is a possible D gene (6 bases). The source is a woman aged 25 to 39 with Graves' hyperthyroidism. The CDR3 is CATSDPTSFWDEQYF. The CDR3 coding sequence is TGTGCCACCAGCGACCCCACTAGCTTCTGGGACGAGCAGTATTTT.